The 25 T cell receptor beta chains given below trace back to one sample, sequenced in a study of T cells in Graves' hyperthyroidism and ophthalmopathy. Amplified TCR beta CDR3 regions came from RNA transcripts. TCR CDR3 underwent first-round RT-PCR with the HTBI primer set. Each CDR3 protein is one row after TCRdb ran MiXCR on the multiplex PCR reads. The sample consists of roughly 380,000 distinct CDR3 sequences, about a fifth of them appearing once. The specimen was blood. These receptors all come from a woman under 30 with Graves' hyperthyroidism.

This clonotype occurred a few times. The chain has TRBV19 and TRBJ1-5; 8 nucleotides line up with TRBD1. The CDR3 has 12 amino acids. Trimming took 8 bases from V and 8 from J; bases not matched to a gene: 5. Germline V gives CDR1 LNHDA, CDR2 SQIVND (reference sequence). Written as DNA, the CDR3 is TGTGCCAGTGGGGACAGGTCGGAGCCCCAGCATTTT. This gives the protein CASGDRSEPQHF.

The chain links TRBV7-2 to TRBJ1-1; 7 bases map to TRBD1. The CDR3 covers 13 residues. The V segment lost 4 bases and the J segment 3 bases; nucleotides outside the gene matches: 2. The V gene's germline CDR1 is SGHTA and CDR2 FQGNSA. Written as DNA, the CDR3 is TGTGCCAGCAGCTCAGGGGGTCACACTGAAGCTTTCTTT. It specifies CASSSGGHTEAFF.

The table lists this clonotype with many counts. V gene TRBV12-3 or TRBV12-4 combines with J gene TRBJ1-5; D remains ambiguous. This CDR3 has 16 residues. V was shortened by 5 bases and J by 2 bases, with 16 bases between the two germline ends. The CDR3 sequence is CASSGPGLGRNQPQHF. The CDR3 nucleotides read TGTGCCAGCAGTGGACCCGGATTAGGACGCAATCAGCCCCAGCATTTT.

This clonotype appeared many times. The chain carries TRBV6-1 and TRBJ1-5; tentatively, D is TRBD1 (5 bases). This CDR3 has 14 residues. The V end lost 9 bases, the J end lost 3 bases, and 15 bases lay between the germline ends. CDR1 is MNHNS and CDR2 is SASEGT in the germline V gene. The CDR3 DNA sequence: TGTGCCAGTAGGGGAGGGGAGTACAATCAGCCCCAGCATTTT. Translating gives CASRGGEYNQPQHF.

This clonotype was observed many times. The chain recombines TRBV19 with TRBJ2-5; 7 nucleotides agree with TRBD1. The trim removed 3 bases at V and 5 bases at J, leaving 6 bases unmatched. The CDR3 runs to 14 residues. The germline V gene encodes CDR1 LNHDA and CDR2 SQIVND (reference sequence). The CDR3, as DNA: TGTGCCAGTAGTATTAGGGGGCCAGGCGAGACCCAGTACTTC. Translated: CASSIRGPGETQYF.

This clonotype was recorded many times. The gene calls are TRBV29-1 and TRBJ2-5; 7 bases are shared with TRBD2. Germline V gives CDR1 SQVTM, CDR2 ANQGSEA. V trimming: 6 bases; J trimming: 4 bases; junction bases outside the gene matches: 8. This CDR3 has 13 amino acids. The CDR3, as DNA: TGCAGCGTCGGGACTATCTATGGAGAGACCCAGTACTTC. This translates into CSVGTIYGETQYF.

This clonotype has ten or more counts. The chain couples TRBV2 to TRBJ2-5; weak D call: TRBD2 (5 bases). Germline lookup yields CDR1 SNHLY and CDR2 FYNNEI. Trimming took off 4 bases at V and 5 bases at J, with 14 bases between the two ends. The CDR3 spans 14 residues. CDR3 DNA sequence: TGTGCCAGCAGTGGCGGACTCTCCAGGGAGACCCAGTACTTC. Translated, it gives CASSGGLSRETQYF.

This clonotype has ten or more counts. The genes are TRBV10-3 and TRBJ1-1; the D is unclear. Trimming removed 7 bases from V and 4 bases from J, with 7 bases in between. Germline lookup yields CDR1 ENHRY and CDR2 SYGVKD. The CDR3 totals 11 residues. CDR3 sequence (DNA): TGTGCCATCACGGAGGGCACTGAAGCTTTCTTT. This gives the protein CAITEGTEAFF.

A note on this clonotype: A read error may be the cause here, since a much bigger clone is one base away. V usage is TRBV19 and J usage is TRBJ2-5; D is unresolved. The germline V gene encodes CDR1 LNHDA and CDR2 SQIVND (reference sequence). With 6 bases removed from V and 4 bases from J, the gap between germline ends came to 18 bases. The CDR3 loop spans 15 amino acids. Here the CDR3 reads CASRELGDLRETQYF. The CDR3 nucleotides are TGTGCCAGTAGGGAGCTTGGGGATCTCCGAGAGACCCAGTACTTC. The full variable domain, rest sourced from reference TRBV19 and TRBJ2-5, is DGGITQSPKYLFRKEGQNVTLSCEQNLNHDAMYWYRQDPGQGLRLIYYSQIVNDFQKGDIAEGYSVSREKKESFPLTVTSAQKNPTAFYLCASRELGDLRETQYFGPGTRLLVL.

This clonotype was seen repeatedly, ten times or more. V and J are TRBV2 and TRBJ2-7, with 8 bases that match TRBD1. With V trimmed by 4 bases and J by 12 bases, 11 bases remained unmatched. The CDR3 totals 13 residues. The V gene's germline CDR1 is SNHLY and CDR2 FYNNEI. CDR3 residues: CASSAHIGDRPYF. In DNA, the CDR3 is TGTGCCAGCAGTGCCCATATTGGGGACAGGCCGTACTTC.

This clonotype was observed at least ten times. The V call is TRBV29-1, the J call TRBJ1-2; perhaps TRBD1 as D (5 bases). With 6 bases removed from V and 6 bases from J, the gap between germline ends came to 11 bases. The CDR3 runs 11 residues. The germline V gene encodes CDR1 SQVTM and CDR2 ANQGSEA. CDR3 in amino acids: CSVGPGDGYTF. The CDR3 DNA reads TGCAGCGTGGGACCCGGAGATGGCTACACCTTC.

The CDR3: CASSAPQGAQPQHF. Written as DNA, the CDR3 is TGTGCCAGCAGTGCCCCCCAGGGGGCTCAGCCCCAGCATTTT. The V gene is TRBV6-1, the J gene TRBJ1-5; 8 bases fit TRBD1. With 4 bases clipped from V and 6 bases from J, the junction kept 5 bases outside the gene matches. Germline V gives CDR1 MNHNS, CDR2 SASEGT. This CDR3 region has 14 residues.

This clonotype was recorded many times. This chain links TRBV20-1 with TRBJ1-1; no firm D call. Trimming pared 0 bases from V and 5 bases from J, leaving 10 bases between. The CDR3 contains 13 residues. Looked up from germline, CDR1 is DFQATT and CDR2 is SNEGSKA (reference sequence). The CDR3 DNA reads as TGCAGTGCTAGAGATACTGTGTGGACTGAAGCTTTCTTT. Translation gives CSARDTVWTEAFF.

This clonotype was found many times. The genes are TRBV6-5 and TRBJ1-2; no clear D. Germline lookup yields CDR1 MNHEY and CDR2 SVGAGI. The CDR3 has 11 amino acids. V was clipped by 6 bases and J by 8 bases, with 10 bases between them. The CDR3 DNA reads TGTGCCAGCAGACCCACTTGGGGCTACACCTTC. Encoded protein: CASRPTWGYTF.

This chain links TRBV20-1 with TRBJ2-7; possible D gene TRBD1, 5 bases. The V gene's germline CDR1 is DFQATT and CDR2 SNEGSKA (reference sequence). The CDR3 consists of 12 residues. Trimming removed 3 bases at V and 2 bases at J, with 8 bases between. CDR3 nucleotide sequence: TGCAGTGCTAGTGGGGCGACCTACGAGCAGTACTTC. It is translated as CSASGATYEQYF.

In its sample, this clonotype was seen once. The chain has TRBV11-1 and TRBJ2-2, with 9 nucleotides matching TRBD2. Trimming cost V 5 bases and J 0 bases; bases outside gene matches: 4. CDR1 and CDR2 (germline): SGHAT, FQDESV (reference sequence). The CDR3 is 16 residues long. The chain's CDR3 is CASSTRLAANTGELFF. DNA of the CDR3: TGTGCCAGCAGCACCCGACTAGCGGCGAACACCGGGGAGCTGTTTTTT.

This clonotype was seen many times. The rearrangement links TRBV24-1 to TRBJ2-7; TRBD1 matches at 9 bases. The ends lost 12 bases at V and 4 bases at J; junction bases unmatched: 3. CDR3 size: 11 residues. Germline CDR1 reads KGHDR; CDR2 reads SFDVKD. This CDR3 is CAAGTGYEQYF. CDR3 bases: TGTGCCGCCGGGACAGGGTACGAGCAGTACTTC.

DNA of the CDR3: TGTGCCATCCCGTGGGCGGATTCCACAGATACGCAGTATTTT. It yields the protein CAIPWADSTDTQYF. V is TRBV2 and J is TRBJ2-3; no clear D. Germline V gives CDR1 SNHLY, CDR2 FYNNEI. The CDR3 length is 14 residues. V gave up 10 bases and J gave up 2 bases, with 16 bases separating them.

This clonotype has ten or more counts. The chain joins TRBV2 to TRBJ2-4, with D uncertain. This CDR3 comprises 14 residues. Deletions cut 3 bases from V and 1 base from J, with 7 bases between. CDR1 and CDR2 (germline): SNHLY, FYNNEI. This CDR3 reads CASSETWAKNIQYF. The CDR3, as DNA: TGTGCCAGCAGTGAGACGTGGGCCAAAAACATTCAGTACTTC. The full variable domain, in which reference TRBV2 and TRBJ2-4 provide the parts outside the CDR3, is EPEVTQTPSHQVTQMGQEVILRCVPISNHLYFYWYRQILGQKVEFLVSFYNNEISEKSEIFDDQFSVERPDGSNFTLKIRSTKLEDSAMYFCASSETWAKNIQYFGAGTRLSVL.

A few counts support this clonotype. V usage is TRBV11-2 and J usage is TRBJ2-2, with a possible D match to TRBD1 (6 bases). Trimming removed 3 bases from V and 7 bases from J, with 18 bases in between. Germline loops: CDR1 SGHAT, CDR2 FQNNGV. The CDR3 covers 16 residues. The CDR3 DNA is TGTGCCAGCAGCTTTCTACTCAGGGGTTCCGGCGGGGAGCTGTTTTTT. Protein product: CASSFLLRGSGGELFF.

This clonotype appeared many times. V is TRBV2 and J is TRBJ2-5, with D perhaps matching TRBD2 (7 bases). The CDR3 sequence is 15 residues long. V shed 4 bases and J shed 1 base, with 13 bases lying between them. CDR1 and CDR2 (germline): SNHLY, FYNNEI. The CDR3, as DNA: TGTGCCAGCAGTGTCCCCGGGGGGCGCCAAGAGACCCAGTACTTC. The encoded protein is CASSVPGGRQETQYF. Filled out from reference TRBV2 and TRBJ2-5, the complete variable domain reads EPEVTQTPSHQVTQMGQEVILRCVPISNHLYFYWYRQILGQKVEFLVSFYNNEISEKSEIFDDQFSVERPDGSNFTLKIRSTKLEDSAMYFCASSVPGGRQETQYFGPGTRLLVL.

The chain couples TRBV6-1 to TRBJ1-2; TRBD1 is a possible D gene (6 bases). The ends were cut back, 0 bases at V and 4 bases at J, with 12 bases in the middle. Germline values: CDR1 MNHNS, CDR2 SASEGT. This CDR3 has 15 amino acids. In DNA form, the CDR3 reads TGTGCCAGCAGTGAAGCGGGGGCGGGGATCTATGGCTACACCTTC. Protein sequence: CASSEAGAGIYGYTF.

For this clonotype: A junction boundary mismatches the germline segment, possibly from a read error. The chain combines TRBV6-1 with TRBJ1-1, with D unresolved. The germline gives CDR1 MNHNS, CDR2 SASEGT. The CDR3 consists of 16 residues. In DNA, the CDR3 is TGTGCCGGCCGAGGTGTGATGCGATCCCCGAACGCTGAAGCTTTCTTT. Protein product: CAGRGVMRSPNAEAFF.

This clonotype was observed many times. CDR3 DNA: TGTGCCAGCAGCTCCCAGGGAGGATACTACGAGCAGTACTTC. This sequence encodes CASSSQGGYYEQYF. This chain uses TRBV11-2 with TRBJ2-7; a weak D match, TRBD2 (6 bases). There are 14 residues in the CDR3. Germline V lookup: CDR1 SGHAT, CDR2 FQNNGV. Trimming removed 4 bases at V and 3 bases at J, with 13 bases between. The full variable domain, with the rest looked up from reference TRBV11-2 and TRBJ2-7, is EAGVAQSPRYKIIEKRQSVAFWCNPISGHATLYWYQQILGQGPKLLIQFQNNGVVDDSQLPKDRFSAERLKGVDSTLKIQPAKLEDSAVYLCASSSQGGYYEQYFGPGTRLTVT.

This clonotype was seen many times. The rearrangement links TRBV5-1 to TRBJ2-2, with D possibly being TRBD2 (5 bases). Per germline, CDR1 SGHRS and CDR2 YFSETQ. The CDR3 consists of 13 residues. V dropped 5 bases and J dropped 5 bases, with 10 bases sitting between them. The chain's CDR3 is CASSFSGTGELFF. The DNA of the CDR3 is TGCGCCAGCAGTTTCAGCGGTACCGGGGAGCTGTTTTTT.